This is a list of T cell receptor beta chains from one sample in a study of shared clonotypes between healthy human individuals. Profiled with immunoSEQ multiplex PCR; TCRdb holds only in-frame clones, not every one. Found here are about 610,000 clones, 95% to 98% of them singletons; the top ten hold 0.057%. Source material: naive CD4+ T cells sorted from blood. The receptors were sampled from a woman in her 30s in good health. Each CDR3 is given with its conserved first and last residue. The D gene is left open where the match is weak. Clone size is shown for a subset of rows, as once, few, many or a class of expanded clone.

v_gene: TRBV28; d_gene: -; j_gene: TRBJ1-4; abundance: once; CDR3aa: CASSIPNEKLFF
v_gene: TRBV7-8; d_gene: -; j_gene: TRBJ2-1; abundance: once; CDR3aa: CASSASRGSYNEQFF
v_gene: TRBV28; d_gene: -; j_gene: TRBJ1-2; abundance: -; CDR3aa: CASSLQGYGYTF
v_gene: TRBV10-2; d_gene: -; j_gene: TRBJ2-3; abundance: -; CDR3aa: CASSDFPYRDGTDTQYF
v_gene: TRBV2; d_gene: -; j_gene: TRBJ1-5; abundance: -; CDR3aa: CASKGRRESNQPQHF
v_gene: TRBV2; d_gene: TRBD1; j_gene: TRBJ2-7; abundance: -; CDR3aa: CASSRGPSYEQYF
v_gene: TRBV30; d_gene: TRBD1; j_gene: TRBJ1-4; abundance: -; CDR3aa: CAWTGGEKLFF
v_gene: TRBV6-5; d_gene: -; j_gene: TRBJ2-7; abundance: -; CDR3aa: CASSYGIEYEQYF
v_gene: TRBV27; d_gene: TRBD1; j_gene: TRBJ1-4; abundance: -; CDR3aa: CASSYVGQNNEKLFF
v_gene: TRBV5-1; d_gene: -; j_gene: TRBJ2-5; abundance: -; CDR3aa: CASSLDGAVVETQYF
v_gene: TRBV30; d_gene: -; j_gene: TRBJ1-2; abundance: -; CDR3aa: CAWSAWPKRRDYGYTF
v_gene: TRBV15; d_gene: TRBD2; j_gene: TRBJ2-1; abundance: -; CDR3aa: CATSTGLAGVEGNEQFF
v_gene: TRBV6-5; d_gene: TRBD1; j_gene: TRBJ2-2; abundance: -; CDR3aa: CASRRGTGMRGELFF
v_gene: TRBV7-2; d_gene: TRBD1; j_gene: TRBJ2-7; abundance: -; CDR3aa: CASSLKGTGTYEQYF
v_gene: TRBV7-9; d_gene: TRBD2; j_gene: TRBJ2-7; abundance: -; CDR3aa: CASSARSGGLNEQYF
v_gene: TRBV28; d_gene: -; j_gene: TRBJ2-1; abundance: -; CDR3aa: CASSKGQHEQFF
v_gene: TRBV18; d_gene: TRBD1; j_gene: TRBJ2-1; abundance: -; CDR3aa: CASSPPGQGVSNEQFF
v_gene: TRBV27; d_gene: TRBD1; j_gene: -; abundance: once; CDR3aa: CASSYNAGTGPRGSYEQYF
v_gene: TRBV5-4; d_gene: -; j_gene: TRBJ2-1; abundance: -; CDR3aa: CASSYLTQSSYNEQFF
v_gene: TRBV28; d_gene: -; j_gene: TRBJ1-1; abundance: -; CDR3aa: CASSSPQVRGQQAFF
v_gene: TRBV30; d_gene: -; j_gene: TRBJ1-5; abundance: -; CDR3aa: CAWSVQSREPQHF
v_gene: TRBV28; d_gene: -; j_gene: TRBJ1-1; abundance: -; CDR3aa: CASSPPGGSSTEAFF
v_gene: TRBV11-1; d_gene: -; j_gene: TRBJ2-7; abundance: once; CDR3aa: CASSLIRGWPEQYF
v_gene: TRBV11-1; d_gene: -; j_gene: TRBJ1-1; abundance: once; CDR3aa: CASSSRQGLTTEAFF
v_gene: TRBV6-5; d_gene: TRBD1; j_gene: TRBJ2-7; abundance: -; CDR3aa: CASSYSAGTGAYEQYF
v_gene: TRBV5-4; d_gene: TRBD1; j_gene: TRBJ1-6; abundance: -; CDR3aa: CASSIDRAALHF
v_gene: TRBV28; d_gene: -; j_gene: TRBJ1-4; abundance: -; CDR3aa: CASSQGMGNEKLFF
v_gene: TRBV15; d_gene: TRBD2; j_gene: TRBJ2-2; abundance: -; CDR3aa: CATSRERRGLADTGELFF
v_gene: TRBV7-9; d_gene: TRBD2; j_gene: TRBJ2-7; abundance: -; CDR3aa: CASSLITLAGSEQYF
v_gene: TRBV7-9; d_gene: TRBD2; j_gene: TRBJ2-1; abundance: -; CDR3aa: CASSLVGLAGDEQFF
v_gene: TRBV6-1; d_gene: -; j_gene: TRBJ2-5; abundance: -; CDR3aa: CASRTGGPQETQYF
v_gene: TRBV7-9; d_gene: -; j_gene: TRBJ2-1; abundance: -; CDR3aa: CASSLSKGSYNEQFF
v_gene: TRBV28; d_gene: -; j_gene: TRBJ1-1; abundance: -; CDR3aa: CASSSSVATEAFF
v_gene: TRBV15; d_gene: -; j_gene: TRBJ2-2; abundance: -; CDR3aa: CATSRISDPRANTGELFF
v_gene: TRBV6-1; d_gene: -; j_gene: TRBJ2-4; abundance: -; CDR3aa: CASNQGRLEKNIQYF
v_gene: TRBV7-9; d_gene: TRBD2; j_gene: TRBJ2-3; abundance: -; CDR3aa: CASSYGSGRGTDTQYF
v_gene: TRBV27; d_gene: -; j_gene: TRBJ2-2; abundance: -; CDR3aa: CASRYRRGTGELFF
v_gene: TRBV27; d_gene: -; j_gene: TRBJ1-6; abundance: -; CDR3aa: CASSLVYNSPLHF
v_gene: TRBV10-2; d_gene: TRBD1; j_gene: TRBJ2-5; abundance: -; CDR3aa: CASSLAGTGGRETQYF
v_gene: TRBV4-2; d_gene: -; j_gene: TRBJ2-3; abundance: -; CDR3aa: CASSQEVQGTDTQYF
v_gene: TRBV25-1; d_gene: -; j_gene: TRBJ2-1; abundance: -; CDR3aa: CASSESGLFSNEQFF
v_gene: TRBV18; d_gene: -; j_gene: TRBJ2-5; abundance: -; CDR3aa: CASSRGEQETQYF
v_gene: TRBV27; d_gene: TRBD1; j_gene: TRBJ1-2; abundance: -; CDR3aa: CASSLRQGPNYGYTF
v_gene: TRBV2; d_gene: TRBD1; j_gene: TRBJ2-7; abundance: -; CDR3aa: CASSRQGNYYEQYF
v_gene: TRBV27; d_gene: TRBD1; j_gene: TRBJ2-2; abundance: -; CDR3aa: CASSQDRGITGELFF
v_gene: TRBV18; d_gene: -; j_gene: TRBJ1-3; abundance: -; CDR3aa: CASSPSTGTPGNTIYF
v_gene: TRBV6-6; d_gene: -; j_gene: TRBJ1-5; abundance: -; CDR3aa: CASRAGGQPQHF
v_gene: TRBV5-1; d_gene: TRBD1; j_gene: TRBJ1-5; abundance: -; CDR3aa: CASSLEGGQSSNQPQHF
v_gene: TRBV2; d_gene: -; j_gene: TRBJ2-5; abundance: -; CDR3aa: CASSVEEAQYF
v_gene: TRBV7-2; d_gene: TRBD2; j_gene: TRBJ2-2; abundance: -; CDR3aa: CASSLPGLAGGNTGELFF
v_gene: TRBV7-9; d_gene: -; j_gene: TRBJ2-5; abundance: -; CDR3aa: CASSLGVAGASETQYF
v_gene: TRBV27; d_gene: TRBD1; j_gene: TRBJ2-1; abundance: -; CDR3aa: CASRKPGTGAEEQFF
v_gene: TRBV5-4; d_gene: -; j_gene: TRBJ2-3; abundance: -; CDR3aa: CASSLPGARDTQYF
v_gene: TRBV7-9; d_gene: TRBD1; j_gene: TRBJ1-2; abundance: -; CDR3aa: CASSPSGTANYGYTF
v_gene: TRBV7-9; d_gene: TRBD1; j_gene: TRBJ1-2; abundance: -; CDR3aa: CASSSTGEYGYTF